The 14 T cell receptor beta chains presented below share a single source sample, sequenced in a study of post-analysis software for immune sequencing data. Whole-study results and caveats: TRBV5-6, TRBV5-1 and TRBV20-1 were among four or five TRBV segments more frequent in patients than controls.

Their recognized antigens are unknown. Tagging with unique molecular identifiers was a feature of the TCR beta cDNA libraries. TCRdb ran MiXCR on the PCR reads and lists one entry per CDR3 protein. The sample consists of about 200,000 distinct CDR3 sequences, 25% to 35% of them appearing once. Sequenced material: blood. The receptors shown here come from a girl aged 2-17 years with multiple sclerosis.

The chain recombines TRBV6-8 with TRBJ2-4; 10 nucleotides line up with TRBD2. TRBJ2-7 matches the DNA end more closely, so the J call is doubtful. Germline V lookup: CDR1 MNHGY, CDR2 SAAAGT. CDR3 length: 15 amino acids. CDR3 sequence (DNA): TGTGCCAGCAGTTACTCGTGTCTAGCGGGAGACGAGCAGTACTTC. This gives the protein CASSYSCLAGDEQYF.

This clonotype was counted ten times or more. The chain recombines TRBV28 with TRBJ2-4, with TRBD1 matching over 7 bases. The DNA end is more similar to TRBJ2-7, so the J call may be wrong. In germline, CDR1 is MDHEN, CDR2 SYDVKM. The CDR3 has 14 amino acids. Written as DNA, the CDR3 is TGTGCCAGCAGTGTAGCCGGGACAGCTTACGAGCAGTACTTC. Translated: CASSVAGTAYEQYF.

This clonotype was counted between two and nine times. The chain's CDR3 is CASSPAGLGYGYTF. The CDR3 coding sequence is TGCGCCAGCAGCCCAGCGGGACTGGGATATGGCTACACCTTC. The V and J genes are TRBV4-1 and TRBJ1-2; D is perhaps TRBD1 (5 bases). The CDR3 is 14 amino acids. The V end lost 4 bases, the J end lost 5 bases, and 14 bases lay between the germline ends. Germline V lookup: CDR1 MGHRA, CDR2 YSYEKL.

The table lists this clonotype with a count of one. No DNA is shown, since the ends of the CDR3 on it are uncertain; the CDR3 is the one TCRdb lists. This chain links TRBV5-1 with TRBJ2-5. Germline CDR1 and CDR2: SGHRS and YFSETQ. The CDR3 is 16 amino acids in total, end residues counted. This CDR3 reads CASSFGNGKLQETQYF.

The chain carries TRBV20-1 and TRBJ2-1; D not certain. The germline V and J ends were trimmed by 5 bases and 13 bases, with 18 bases remaining between them. CDR1 and CDR2 from the germline V gene are DFQATT and SNEGSKA (reference sequence). This CDR3 region has 12 residues. The CDR3 sequence is CSAPAPQETQFF. The CDR3 nucleotides read TGCAGTGCTCCCGCCCCCCAAGAGACCCAGTTCTTC.

With regard to this clonotype: This clone may be a read error of a much larger clone one base away. The J gene is TRBJ2-1, the V gene TRBV7-6; a possible D gene is TRBD2 (6 bases). Trimming stripped 4 bases from V and 9 bases from J, with 16 bases between. The CDR3 loop spans 14 amino acids. CDR1 and CDR2 from the germline V gene are SGHVS and FNYEAQ. The CDR3 loop reads CASSCTGVRAEQFF. CDR3 DNA: TGTGCCAGCAGCTGCACGGGGGTCCGGGCTGAGCAGTTCTTC.

The sample holds many counts of this clonotype. The V gene is TRBV7-9, the J gene TRBJ2-7; D is unresolved. The CDR3 has 13 residues. Trimming took off 4 bases at V and 2 bases at J, with 9 bases between the two ends. Germline CDR1 and CDR2: SEHNR and FQNEAQ (reference sequence). The CDR3 loop is CASSYGSAYEQYF. The CDR3 DNA sequence: TGTGCCAGCAGCTACGGATCAGCCTACGAGCAGTACTTC.

This clonotype was observed a handful of times. CDR3 DNA sequence: TGTGCCAGCAGTTTATCCGGGCTAGGCTCCGAGCAGTACTTC. Amino acid sequence: CASSLSGLGSEQYF. The genes are TRBV28 and TRBJ2-5; D is unresolved. The J call is uncertain, as TRBJ2-7 better fits the DNA end. CDR1 is MDHEN and CDR2 is SYDVKM in the germline V gene. The CDR3 covers 14 residues.

This clonotype has ten or more counts. CDR3 bases: TGCAGCGTGGCATCGACTAGCACAGATACGCAGTATTTT. It is translated as CSVASTSTDTQYF. The rearrangement joins TRBV29-1 to TRBJ2-3; D gene uncertain. The germline V and J ends were trimmed by 6 bases and 0 bases, with 10 bases remaining between them. Germline CDR1 SQVTM, CDR2 ANQGSEA. This CDR3 has 13 residues.

This clonotype was picked up many times. This chain connects TRBV12-3 or TRBV12-4 to TRBJ2-1, with D possibly being TRBD2 (6 bases). This CDR3 spans 13 amino acids. Between the trimmed V and J ends, which lost 5 bases and 1 base, there was a span of 6 bases. The CDR3 DNA follows: TGTGCCAGCAGTCGGGGGTCCTACAATGAGCAGTTCTTC. This sequence encodes CASSRGSYNEQFF.

This clonotype was observed at least ten times. The V call is TRBV5-1, the J call TRBJ1-5; D is uncertain. CDR1 SGHRS and CDR2 YFSETQ come from the germline V gene. This CDR3 is 14 amino acids long. Deletions cut 2 bases from V and 0 bases from J, with 6 bases between. The CDR3 loop is CASSFGSSNQPQHF. The DNA for the CDR3 is TGCGCCAGCAGCTTTGGGTCTAGCAATCAGCCCCAGCATTTT.

In its sample, this clonotype was seen many times. This chain's CDR3 is CASGGAPNEKLFF. The CDR3 DNA follows: TGTGCCAGCGGGGGAGCCCCTAATGAAAAACTGTTTTTT. This sequence joins TRBV7-2 and TRBJ1-4; TRBD1 might be the D (5 bases). The V end lost 8 bases, the J end lost 3 bases, and 10 bases lay between the germline ends. The CDR3 is made up of 13 amino acids. CDR1 and CDR2 from the germline V gene are SGHTA and FQGNSA.

The V call is TRBV3-1, the J call TRBJ2-1; D is undetermined. CDR3 length: 13 amino acids. Germline V gene data show CDR1 as LGHDT and CDR2 as YNNKEL (reference sequence). V dropped 0 bases and J dropped 6 bases, with 6 bases sitting between them. CDR3 protein: CASSQDLVNEQFF. CDR3 nucleotides: TGTGCCAGCAGCCAAGATCTAGTCAATGAGCAGTTCTTC.

This clonotype appeared a few times. The V and J genes are TRBV3-1 and TRBJ1-6, with D possibly being TRBD1 (5 bases). The CDR3 totals 14 residues. V gave up 4 bases and J gave up 5 bases, with 9 bases separating them. CDR1 and CDR2 (germline): LGHDT, YNNKEL (reference sequence). The CDR3 protein is CASSPGLNNSPLHF. The CDR3 nucleotides read TGTGCCAGCAGCCCGGGACTGAATAATTCACCCCTCCACTTT.